This passage covers 18 T cell receptor beta chains from one sample sequenced in a study of identical twins. Via MiXCR, TCRdb re-called the 5' RACE reads, giving one row per CDR3 protein. The table lists approximately 220,000 distinct CDR3 sequences, less than 8% of them singletons, with 1.5% to 2.5% in the top ten. This sample also belongs to another study, concerning yellow fever vaccine responses in identical twins.

Material for sequencing was memory (CD45RO+) T cells sorted from blood. All receptors come from a woman in her late teens or twenties in good health.

Comment on this clonotype: The junction departs from germline at one end; a sequencing error may be responsible. Here the CDR3 reads CGARGQGAGELFF. The CDR3 DNA follows: TGCGGTGCTAGGGGACAGGGGGCCGGGGAGCTGTTTTTT. The chain has TRBV20-1 and TRBJ2-2, with TRBD1 identical over 11 bases. This CDR3 spans 13 amino acids. CDR1 is DFQATT, CDR2 SNEGSKA, per germline (reference sequence).

This clonotype was seen repeatedly, ten times or more. The chain has TRBV5-1 and TRBJ2-7; the D is unclear. V lost 4 bases to trimming and J lost 2 bases, with 25 bases between them. CDR3 length equals 18 residues. Germline V gene lookup returns CDR1 SGHRS and CDR2 YFSETQ. As DNA, the CDR3 is TGCGCCAGCAGCCCACTATGGGGTTTCGATTCAATAACCTACGAGCAGTACTTC. This translates into CASSPLWGFDSITYEQYF.

The table lists this clonotype with a few counts. Possible read error: a much larger clone is one base away. The chain links TRBV11-2 to TRBJ1-1; D call uncertain. V lost 2 bases and J 1 base, leaving 5 bases between the germline ends. CDR1 is SGHAT and CDR2 is FQNNGV in the germline V gene. The CDR3 covers 13 residues. CDR3 nucleotide sequence: TGTGCCAGCAGCTTATTGGCGAACACTGAAGCTTTCTTT. Amino acids: CASSLLANTEAFF.

The chain has TRBV7-2 and TRBJ2-5; 7 nucleotides agree with TRBD1. The length of the CDR3 is 13 residues. Germline lookup yields CDR1 SGHTA and CDR2 FQGNSA. V was pared by 8 bases and J by 4 bases, with 7 bases of the junction left unmatched. CDR3 in DNA: TGTGCCAGCGGCAGGCGGACAGGAGAGACCCAGTACTTC. It translates to CASGRRTGETQYF.

This clonotype was seen only a few times. This rearrangement joins TRBV10-3 to TRBJ1-3, with no clear D. This CDR3 region has 16 residues. Trimming took off 3 bases at V and 4 bases at J, with 16 bases between the two ends. Germline CDR1 is ENHRY and CDR2 is SYGVKD. The DNA of the CDR3 is TGTGCCATCAGTGACGGGCGCCGTTCACAAGGAAACACCATATATTTT. Translating it yields CAISDGRRSQGNTIYF.

This clonotype was found many times. The chain joins TRBV5-1 to TRBJ1-2; TRBD1 agrees at 7 bases. CDR3 length: 15 residues. Germline V gene data show CDR1 as SGHRS and CDR2 as YFSETQ. V gave up 4 bases and J gave up 8 bases; unmatched junction bases: 14. The CDR3 region has the DNA TGCGCCAGCAGCATGGAAGGTTCAGGGGGAAAGGGCTACACCTTC. Its protein is CASSMEGSGGKGYTF.

This clonotype was observed at least ten times. The chain joins TRBV29-1 to TRBJ2-3, with 10 bases that match TRBD1. This CDR3 contains 14 residues. CDR1 and CDR2 from the germline V gene are SQVTM and ANQGSEA. Trimming at V came to 4 bases and at J to 9 bases, leaving 10 bases not matched to a gene. CDR3 sequence (DNA): TGCAGCGTTGGGGACAGGGGCGGGGGCGGCACGCAGTATTTT. It encodes CSVGDRGGGGTQYF.

This clonotype was observed a handful of times. V gene TRBV6-5 combines with J gene TRBJ2-2; 10 bases are a match to TRBD2. CDR1 and CDR2 from the germline V gene are MNHEY and SVGAGI. V shed 2 bases, J shed 4 bases, and the junction held 7 bases outside the gene matches. The CDR3 loop spans 17 amino acids. The CDR3: CASSYNSGRRGTGELFF. For the CDR3, the DNA is TGTGCCAGCAGTTACAATAGCGGGAGGCGGGGCACCGGGGAGCTGTTTTTT.

This clonotype was observed a handful of times. This chain connects TRBV5-1 to TRBJ2-3; 9 bases are a match to TRBD1. CDR3 length: 15 residues. The junction had 6 bases not matched to a gene; V was cut back by 4 bases and J by 3 bases. Germline loops: CDR1 SGHRS, CDR2 YFSETQ. CDR3 nucleotide sequence: TGCGCCAGCAGCCCTGACAGGGGGTGGACAGATACGCAGTATTTT. Its translation: CASSPDRGWTDTQYF.

The chain combines TRBV15 with TRBJ2-7, with 9 bases aligning to TRBD2. The CDR3 runs to 14 residues. Germline V lookup: CDR1 LNHNV, CDR2 YYDKDF (reference sequence). V shed 5 bases, J shed 3 bases, and the junction held 5 bases outside the gene matches. The CDR3 region is CATSPSRGGYEQYF. Written as DNA, the CDR3 is TGTGCCACCAGCCCTTCGCGGGGGGGCTACGAGCAGTACTTC.

In its sample, this clonotype was seen a few times. The chain joins TRBV24-1 to TRBJ1-2; 9 nucleotides agree with TRBD1. This CDR3 has 17 amino acids. V was pared by 3 bases and J by 3 bases, with 10 bases of the junction left unmatched. Per the germline V gene, CDR1 is KGHDR and CDR2 is SFDVKD. CDR3 in DNA: TGTGCCACCAGTGATACGAACAGGGGGCGCGGGGACTATGGCTACACCTTC. This gives the protein CATSDTNRGRGDYGYTF.

This clonotype occurred many times. This chain connects TRBV12-3 or TRBV12-4 to TRBJ2-1, with D perhaps TRBD2 (5 bases). The CDR3 is 15 amino acids. Trimming removed 1 base at V and 2 bases at J, with 9 bases between. In DNA form, the CDR3 reads TGTGCCAGCAGTTTAGACACTAGAACCTACAATGAGCAGTTCTTC. This translates into CASSLDTRTYNEQFF.

This clonotype was observed a few times. The rearrangement links TRBV3-1 to TRBJ1-6; 9 bases agree with TRBD1. CDR3 size: 17 residues. Trimming at V came to 4 bases and at J to 0 bases, leaving 4 bases not matched to a gene. CDR1 is LGHDT, CDR2 YNNKEL, per germline (reference sequence). DNA for the CDR3: TGTGCCAGCAGCCGGGACAGGGCGAGCTCCTATAATTCACCCCTCCACTTT. Translation gives CASSRDRASSYNSPLHF.

This clonotype was recorded a few times. V gene TRBV11-1 combines with J gene TRBJ2-3, with 9 bases aligning to TRBD1. The CDR3 length is 16 residues. Germline V CDR1 and CDR2: SGHAT, FQDESV (reference sequence). J was trimmed by 3 bases and V by 7 bases; bases with no gene match: 11. As DNA, the CDR3 is TGTGCCAGCACCGCCGGGACAGGGAAGGTTACAGATACGCAGTATTTT. Translated: CASTAGTGKVTDTQYF. Supplemented by reference TRBV11-1 and TRBJ2-3, the full variable domain reads EAEVAQSPRYKITEKSQAVAFWCDPISGHATLYWYRQILGQGPELLVQFQDESVVDDSQLPKDRFSAERLKGVDSTLKIQPAELGDSAMYLCASTAGTGKVTDTQYFGPGTRLTVL.

V usage is TRBV24-1 and J usage is TRBJ2-4; no clear D. Germline assignment: CDR1 KGHDR and CDR2 SFDVKD. This CDR3 has 12 residues. Trimming removed 5 bases from V and 3 bases from J, with 4 bases in between. The CDR3 reads CATSGDKNIQYF. Written as DNA, the CDR3 is TGTGCCACCAGTGGGGACAAAAACATTCAGTACTTC.

This clonotype was observed at least ten times. J is TRBJ2-2 and V is TRBV20-1, with D possibly being TRBD2 (5 bases). The CDR3 runs 10 residues. The germline V gene encodes CDR1 DFQATT and CDR2 SNEGSKA (reference sequence). V was clipped by 6 bases and J by 8 bases, with 7 bases between them. The CDR3 reads CSAWRGELFF. The CDR3 DNA reads as TGCAGTGCCTGGAGGGGGGAGCTGTTTTTT.

The chain has TRBV7-2 and TRBJ2-6; D possibly corresponds to TRBD2 (5 bases). From germline, CDR1 is SGHTA and CDR2 FQGNSA. With 3 bases removed from V and 4 bases from J, the gap between germline ends came to 10 bases. CDR3 size: 15 residues. The CDR3 here is CASSFKRGGANVLTF. The CDR3 DNA reads TGTGCCAGCAGCTTTAAAAGAGGGGGGGCCAACGTCCTGACTTTC.

This clonotype was seen a handful of times. This chain connects TRBV7-8 to TRBJ1-2; D is unclear. V gave up 5 bases and J gave up 4 bases, with 11 bases separating them. The CDR3 contains 13 residues. Germline V CDR1 and CDR2: SGHVS, FQNEAQ. The CDR3 region has the DNA TGTGCCAGCAGCCAAAGTTTGAGCTATGGCTACACCTTC. Translation: CASSQSLSYGYTF.